This is a list of T cell receptor beta chains from one sample in a study of blood T cell repertoires in COVID-19. Method: immunoSEQ multiplex PCR; TCRdb's copy keeps in-frame clones and lacks some. Of 150,000 to 200,000 clones in the sample, 70% to 90% were seen once. The specimen was peripheral blood. These receptors were taken from a human donor in a cohort sampled during active COVID-19. The CDR3 runs from the conserved cysteine through the conserved F or W. D genes are given only for firm matches. The size of a clone is reported for some rows only, either as once, few or many, or as a class for expanded clones.

cdr3_aa: CASSETEGIGETQYF
cdr3_nt: TGTGCCAGCAGCGAGACAGAAGGGATCGGGGAGACCCAGTACTTC
v_call: TRBV9
clone_size: .
d_call: .
j_call: TRBJ2-5

cdr3_aa: CAISSDRESTDTQYF
cdr3_nt: TGTGCCATCAGTTCGGACAGGGAATCCACAGATACGCAGTATTTT
v_call: TRBV10-3
clone_size: .
d_call: TRBD1
j_call: TRBJ2-3

cdr3_aa: CASSYGGGAADTQYF
cdr3_nt: TGTGCCAGCAGTTATGGCGGGGGGGCCGCAGATACGCAGTATTTT
v_call: TRBV6-6
clone_size: .
d_call: TRBD2
j_call: TRBJ2-3

cdr3_aa: CASSLAGQPNTGELFF
cdr3_nt: TGTGCCAGCTCACTCGCCGGACAGCCGAACACCGGGGAGCTGTTTTTT
v_call: TRBV18
clone_size: .
d_call: .
j_call: TRBJ2-2

cdr3_aa: CASRPGQGSYEQYF
cdr3_nt: TGTGCCAGCAGGCCGGGACAGGGGTCCTACGAGCAGTACTTC
v_call: TRBV6-5
clone_size: .
d_call: TRBD1
j_call: TRBJ2-7

cdr3_aa: CASGLVRTPRGTDTQYF
cdr3_nt: TGTGCTAGTGGTTTGGTACGGACACCCAGAGGCACAGATACGCAGTATTTT
v_call: TRBV12-5
clone_size: .
d_call: .
j_call: TRBJ2-3

cdr3_aa: CAWSRGPTQPQHF
cdr3_nt: TGTGCCTGGAGTCGGGGTCCGACTCAGCCCCAGCATTTT
v_call: TRBV30
clone_size: few
d_call: .
j_call: TRBJ1-5

cdr3_aa: CASSPGQGSYNEQFF
cdr3_nt: TGCGCCAGCAGCCCCGGACAGGGATCCTACAATGAGCAGTTCTTC
v_call: TRBV5-1
clone_size: .
d_call: TRBD1
j_call: TRBJ2-1

cdr3_aa: CASSLAGGPYEQYF
cdr3_nt: TGTGCCAGCAGCTTGGCGGGGGGCCCCTACGAGCAGTACTTC
v_call: TRBV7-2
clone_size: .
d_call: TRBD2
j_call: TRBJ2-7

cdr3_aa: CASSPSRLGQFF
cdr3_nt: TGTGCCAGCAGCCCGAGTAGACTGGGGCAGTTCTTC
v_call: TRBV7-8
clone_size: .
d_call: .
j_call: TRBJ2-1

cdr3_aa: CASSLQGLNTEAFF
cdr3_nt: TGTGCCAGCAGCTTACAGGGTTTGAACACTGAAGCTTTCTTT
v_call: TRBV7-2
clone_size: few
d_call: .
j_call: TRBJ1-1

cdr3_aa: CAWAAGTTYYEQYF
cdr3_nt: TGTGCCTGGGCCGCCGGGACTACGTACTACGAGCAGTACTTC
v_call: TRBV30
clone_size: .
d_call: TRBD2
j_call: TRBJ2-7

cdr3_aa: CASSVEGAGGYTF
cdr3_nt: TGTGCCAGCAGCGTAGAGGGGGCCGGCGGCTACACCTTC
v_call: TRBV9
clone_size: .
d_call: TRBD1
j_call: TRBJ1-2

cdr3_aa: CASSQDTEQYF
cdr3_nt: TGTGCCAGCAGCCAAGATACAGAGCAGTACTTC
v_call: TRBV3-1/TRBV3-2
clone_size: .
d_call: .
j_call: TRBJ2-7

cdr3_aa: CASSPNEGLGGTDTQYF
cdr3_nt: TGTGCCAGCTCACCGAATGAGGGACTAGGGGGCACAGATACGCAGTATTTT
v_call: TRBV18
clone_size: .
d_call: TRBD2
j_call: TRBJ2-3

cdr3_aa: CAWSVYAATEAFF
cdr3_nt: TGTGCCTGGAGTGTATACGCGGCCACTGAAGCTTTCTTT
v_call: TRBV30
clone_size: .
d_call: .
j_call: TRBJ1-1

cdr3_aa: CASSEGTGSLYGYTF
cdr3_nt: TGCGCCAGCAGCGAGGGGACAGGGTCTCTTTATGGCTACACCTTC
v_call: TRBV5-1
clone_size: .
d_call: TRBD1
j_call: TRBJ1-2

cdr3_aa: CASSRGQGGEQYF
cdr3_nt: TGTGCCAGCAGCCGGGGACAGGGTGGCGAGCAGTACTTC
v_call: TRBV7-8
clone_size: .
d_call: TRBD1
j_call: TRBJ2-7

cdr3_aa: CASSLQLRTGEDGYTF
cdr3_nt: TGTGCCAGCAGCTTACAACTCCGGACAGGGGAAGATGGCTACACCTTC
v_call: TRBV7-8
clone_size: .
d_call: TRBD1
j_call: TRBJ1-2

cdr3_aa: CAWSHGGGRNEKLFF
cdr3_nt: TGTGCCTGGAGCCATGGGGGCGGCCGTAATGAAAAACTGTTTTTT
v_call: TRBV30
clone_size: .
d_call: .
j_call: TRBJ1-4

cdr3_aa: CASSSGGVRSYEQYF
cdr3_nt: TGTGCCAGCAGCTCCGGGGGGGTGCGCTCCTACGAGCAGTACTTC
v_call: TRBV11-2
clone_size: .
d_call: TRBD2
j_call: TRBJ2-7

cdr3_aa: CASSLVASGTSLIEQFF
cdr3_nt: TGCGCCAGCAGCTTGGTGGCTAGCGGGACATCCCTGATTGAGCAGTTCTTC
v_call: TRBV5-1
clone_size: .
d_call: TRBD2
j_call: TRBJ2-1

cdr3_aa: CAVGTNGLSYYGYTF
cdr3_nt: TGTGCCGTAGGGACTAACGGCCTATCATACTATGGCTACACCTTC
v_call: TRBV27
clone_size: .
d_call: .
j_call: TRBJ1-2

cdr3_aa: CASSQDLRGEIESNQPQHF
cdr3_nt: TGTGCCAGCAGCCAAGATCTCAGGGGGGAGATCGAGAGCAATCAGCCCCAGCATTTT
v_call: TRBV3-1/TRBV3-2
clone_size: .
d_call: TRBD1
j_call: TRBJ1-5

cdr3_aa: CASKQTTTNEKLFF
cdr3_nt: TGTGCCAGCAAACAGACAACAACTAATGAAAAACTGTTTTTT
v_call: TRBV27
clone_size: .
d_call: .
j_call: TRBJ1-4

cdr3_aa: CASSLGRGGTNEQFF
cdr3_nt: TGTGCCAGCAGCTTGGGGCGGGGGGGCACGAATGAGCAGTTCTTC
v_call: TRBV5-4
clone_size: .
d_call: TRBD2
j_call: TRBJ2-1

cdr3_aa: CAWSATGLFNSPLHF
cdr3_nt: TGTGCCTGGAGTGCGACTGGATTATTCAATTCACCCCTCCACTTT
v_call: TRBV30
clone_size: once
d_call: .
j_call: TRBJ1-6

cdr3_aa: CASSWGGLAGARNEQFF
cdr3_nt: TGCGCCAGCAGCTGGGGGGGACTAGCGGGGGCGAGGAATGAGCAGTTCTTC
v_call: TRBV5-1
clone_size: .
d_call: TRBD2
j_call: TRBJ2-1

cdr3_aa: CAWADDRYAGVAYEQYF
cdr3_nt: TGTGCCTGGGCTGATGACCGGTATGCAGGGGTGGCCTACGAGCAGTACTTC
v_call: TRBV30
clone_size: .
d_call: .
j_call: TRBJ2-7

cdr3_aa: CASSDGNYEQYF
cdr3_nt: TGTGCCAGCTCAGACGGGAACTACGAGCAGTACTTC
v_call: TRBV6-6
clone_size: few
d_call: .
j_call: TRBJ2-7

cdr3_aa: CAWEGGQGAHYGYTF
cdr3_nt: TGTGCCTGGGAGGGCGGACAGGGGGCACACTATGGCTACACCTTC
v_call: TRBV30
clone_size: .
d_call: TRBD1
j_call: TRBJ1-2

cdr3_aa: CASSKTGWQPQHF
cdr3_nt: TGTGCCAGCAGTAAGACAGGGTGGCAGCCCCAGCATTTT
v_call: TRBV7-2
clone_size: .
d_call: TRBD1
j_call: TRBJ1-5

cdr3_aa: CATLGDRTGPGDYEQYF
cdr3_nt: TGTGCCACCCTTGGGGACAGAACAGGTCCAGGCGACTACGAGCAGTACTTC
v_call: TRBV24-1
clone_size: .
d_call: TRBD1
j_call: TRBJ2-7

cdr3_aa: CASSSQAPPTEKLFF
cdr3_nt: TGCGCCAGCAGCTCCCAGGCGCCCCCGACGGAAAAACTGTTTTTT
v_call: TRBV10-2
clone_size: .
d_call: .
j_call: TRBJ1-4

cdr3_aa: CASSAASGGNEQFF
cdr3_nt: TGCGCCAGCAGTGCAGCTAGCGGGGGCAATGAGCAGTTCTTC
v_call: TRBV10-1
clone_size: .
d_call: TRBD2
j_call: TRBJ2-1

cdr3_aa: CASSPGQGVYEQYF
cdr3_nt: TGTGCCAGCAGCCCCGGACAGGGTGTCTACGAGCAGTACTTC
v_call: TRBV7-9
clone_size: .
d_call: TRBD1
j_call: TRBJ2-7

cdr3_aa: CASSFLGAGEETQYF
cdr3_nt: TGTGCCAGCAGTTTCCTTGGGGCAGGGGAAGAGACCCAGTACTTC
v_call: TRBV27
clone_size: .
d_call: .
j_call: TRBJ2-5

cdr3_aa: CASSSPWGGVRSNEKLFF
cdr3_nt: TGTGCCAGCAGTTCGCCTTGGGGGGGGGTTCGGTCAAATGAAAAACTGTTTTTT
v_call: TRBV28
clone_size: once
d_call: .
j_call: TRBJ1-4

cdr3_aa: CASSLTALEQYF
cdr3_nt: TGTGCCAGCAGCTTGACAGCTCTTGAGCAGTACTTC
v_call: TRBV7-9
clone_size: .
d_call: .
j_call: TRBJ2-7

cdr3_aa: CASSSGGTDTSYEQYF
cdr3_nt: TGTGCCAGCAGCTCAGGGGGGACTGACACTTCCTACGAGCAGTACTTC
v_call: TRBV21-1
clone_size: .
d_call: .
j_call: TRBJ2-7

cdr3_aa: CASSLELAGGEQFF
cdr3_nt: TGTGCCAGCAGCTTAGAACTAGCGGGCGGTGAGCAGTTCTTC
v_call: TRBV7-9
clone_size: .
d_call: TRBD2
j_call: TRBJ2-1

cdr3_aa: CASSHPGQGVDGYTF
cdr3_nt: TGCGCCAGCAGCCACCCGGGACAGGGAGTCGATGGCTACACCTTC
v_call: TRBV5-1
clone_size: .
d_call: TRBD1
j_call: TRBJ1-2

cdr3_aa: CASSSTGGEKLFF
cdr3_nt: TGCGCCAGCAGCTCGACAGGGGGAGAAAAACTGTTTTTT
v_call: TRBV5-1
clone_size: .
d_call: TRBD1
j_call: TRBJ1-4

cdr3_aa: CSQDRAVAEAFF
cdr3_nt: TGCAGCCAGGACAGGGCAGTTGCTGAAGCTTTCTTT
v_call: TRBV29-1
clone_size: .
d_call: TRBD1
j_call: TRBJ1-1

cdr3_aa: CASLQGSVNTEAFF
cdr3_nt: TGTGCCAGCCTACAGGGTTCGGTGAACACTGAAGCTTTCTTT
v_call: TRBV19
clone_size: .
d_call: .
j_call: TRBJ1-1

cdr3_aa: CASSPGIRGGSTEAFF
cdr3_nt: TGTGCCAGCTCACCGGGGATTCGAGGGGGCTCCACTGAAGCTTTCTTT
v_call: TRBV18
clone_size: .
d_call: TRBD1
j_call: TRBJ1-1

cdr3_aa: CASSRTSGNYNEQFF
cdr3_nt: TGCGCCAGCAGCCGGACTAGCGGGAACTACAATGAGCAGTTCTTC
v_call: TRBV4-1
clone_size: .
d_call: TRBD2
j_call: TRBJ2-1

cdr3_aa: CASSDRIGEKLFF
cdr3_nt: TGTGCCAGCAGCGATCGAATCGGGGAAAAACTGTTTTTT
v_call: TRBV3-1/TRBV3-2
clone_size: .
d_call: .
j_call: TRBJ1-4

cdr3_aa: CASSLGQVGNQPQHF
cdr3_nt: TGTGCCAGCAGCCTGGGACAGGTAGGCAATCAGCCCCAGCATTTT
v_call: TRBV6-2/TRBV6-3
clone_size: .
d_call: TRBD1
j_call: TRBJ1-5

cdr3_aa: CASSSKTRGFDEQYF
cdr3_nt: TGTGCCAGCAGTTCCAAAACCAGGGGGTTCGACGAGCAGTACTTC
v_call: TRBV28
clone_size: .
d_call: TRBD1
j_call: TRBJ2-7